The 24 T cell receptor beta chains given below trace back to one sample, sequenced in a study of T cells after yellow fever vaccination. Via MiXCR, TCRdb re-called the 5' RACE reads, giving one row per CDR3 protein. The repertoire includes about 360,000 distinct CDR3 sequences, around 6.4% of them detected once, and approximately 16% sits in the top ten. The starting material was PBMCs, obtained 5 days after the yellow fever booster vaccination. Receptors were obtained from a man between 25 and 39 years old who received the YFV17D yellow fever vaccine.

The table lists this clonotype with a few counts. The CDR3 DNA reads TGCAGTGCCCAAGGACAGGGATCGGCTGGGGCCAACGTCCTGACTTTC. Translated: CSAQGQGSAGANVLTF. The chain couples TRBV20-1 to TRBJ2-6; 8 bases align to TRBD1. V gave up 6 bases and J gave up 2 bases; unmatched junction bases: 9. Germline CDR1 and CDR2: DFQATT and SNEGSKA (reference sequence). The CDR3 length is 16 residues.

The V gene is TRBV20-1, the J gene TRBJ2-1; either TRBD1 or TRBD2 may fit D (5 bases each). Trimming shortened V by 3 bases and J by 3 bases, and 15 bases separated the two germline ends. This CDR3 spans 15 amino acids. The germline CDR1 and CDR2 sequences are DFQATT and SNEGSKA (reference sequence). The CDR3 region is CSARPGTTNYNEQFF. The CDR3 nucleotides are TGCAGTGCTAGGCCCGGGACGACCAACTACAATGAGCAGTTCTTC.

This chain connects TRBV29-1 to TRBJ2-5, with D maybe TRBD1 (6 bases). Germline V gene lookup returns CDR1 SQVTM and CDR2 ANQGSEA. The CDR3 extends over 13 amino acids. With 3 bases removed from V and 3 bases from J, the gap between germline ends came to 11 bases. The CDR3 DNA is TGCAGCGTTGACCATACAGGGAAAGAGACCCAGTACTTC. Protein sequence: CSVDHTGKETQYF.

This clonotype appeared many times. The CDR3: CASSTQTGELFF. The DNA for the CDR3 is TGTGCCAGCAGTACCCAGACCGGGGAGCTGTTTTTT. This chain connects TRBV6-5 to TRBJ2-2, with D unclear. CDR1 is MNHEY, CDR2 SVGAGI, per germline. Trimming stripped 5 bases from V and 5 bases from J, with 6 bases between. This CDR3 contains 12 residues.

The chain links TRBV10-1 to TRBJ2-1; 12 bases match TRBD2. This CDR3 region has 15 residues. Germline V gene sequence: CDR1 WNHNN, CDR2 SYGVQD (reference sequence). Germline trimming cut 6 bases from V and 9 bases from J; bases unmatched to any gene: 9. CDR3 DNA sequence: TGCGCCAGCAGCGCGACTAGCGGGAGATTCGGTGAGCAGTTCTTC. Translating it yields CASSATSGRFGEQFF.

Remarks on this clonotype: A much larger clonotype is one base distant, so this may be a read error. V is TRBV5-4 and J is TRBJ2-1; TRBD1 might be the D (5 bases). Looked up from germline, CDR1 is SGHNT and CDR2 is YYREEE (reference sequence). The CDR3 totals 16 residues. V dropped 2 bases and J dropped 4 bases, with 16 bases sitting between them. In DNA form, the CDR3 reads TGTGCCAGCAGCTTAGGCGGACATGGTGTTTACAATGAGCAGTTCTTC. This translates into CASSLGGHGVYNEQFF.

Many counts were recorded for this clonotype. The chain is built from TRBV18 and TRBJ2-7; 9 bases are a match to TRBD1. The germline V gene encodes CDR1 KGHSH and CDR2 LQKENI. V lost 2 bases to trimming and J lost 5 bases; unmatched junction nucleotides: 4. This CDR3 region has 14 residues. Here the CDR3 reads CASSPWGTGNEQYF. The CDR3 nucleotides are TGTGCCAGCTCACCATGGGGGACAGGGAACGAGCAGTACTTC.

Points on this clonotype: This clone may be a read error of a much larger clone one base away. V gene TRBV5-1 combines with J gene TRBJ2-7; no reliable D call. The germline V and J ends were trimmed by 1 base and 3 bases, with 14 bases remaining between them. The CDR3 sequence is 15 residues long. Germline V lookup: CDR1 SGHRS, CDR2 YFSETQ. In DNA, the CDR3 is TGCGCCAGCAGCTTGAGTCCCTCGAGCTTCTACGAGCAGTACTTC. Amino acids: CASSLSPSSFYEQYF.

This clonotype occurred a few times. The chain recombines TRBV9 with TRBJ2-1, with unresolved D. CDR3 size: 13 residues. Trimming took 7 bases from V and 7 from J, leaving 15 bases between them. Per germline, CDR1 SGDLS and CDR2 YYNGEE. CDR3 sequence (DNA): TGTGCCAGCGGACCGAGCCGATGGAATGAGCAGTTCTTC. Amino acids: CASGPSRWNEQFF.

The table lists this clonotype with many counts. V usage is TRBV7-2 and J usage is TRBJ1-5; D not resolved. The V end lost 5 bases, the J end lost 5 bases, and 10 bases lay between the germline ends. Germline V gene sequence: CDR1 SGHTA, CDR2 FQGNSA. This CDR3 comprises 13 residues. CDR3 residues: CASSPAWDQPQHF. The CDR3 coding sequence is TGTGCCAGCAGCCCTGCTTGGGATCAGCCCCAGCATTTT.

Ten or more counts support this clonotype. The V gene is TRBV12-3 or TRBV12-4, the J gene TRBJ2-6; no clear D. Deletions cut 7 bases from V and 0 bases from J, with 7 bases between. The CDR3 is 14 residues long. The CDR3, as DNA: TGTGCCAGCACCCGGTACTCTGGGGCCAACGTCCTGACTTTC. Its protein is CASTRYSGANVLTF.

For this clonotype: Germline and junction disagree at one end, which may indicate a read error. The V gene is TRBV6-6, the J gene TRBJ2-7; 14 positions match TRBD2. Germline assignment: CDR1 MNHNY and CDR2 SVGAGI (reference sequence). CDR3 length: 13 amino acids. The chain's CDR3 is CASSPGLAGAIFF. The CDR3 DNA sequence: TGTGCCAGCAGCCCGGGACTAGCGGGAGCCATATTCTTC.

The rearrangement joins TRBV10-2 to TRBJ2-2, with TRBD1 matching over 8 bases. Losses at the gene ends were 1 base for V and 6 bases for J; bases not matched to a gene: 4. The CDR3 contains 15 residues. Looked up from germline, CDR1 is WSHSY and CDR2 is SAAADI. The DNA for the CDR3 is TGCGCCAGCAGTGAGTGGGACAGGAAATCCGGGGAGCTGTTTTTT. Protein product: CASSEWDRKSGELFF.

Concerning this clonotype: Here the CDR3 omits its conserved ending phenylalanine or tryptophan, so a read error is the likely source. This chain uses TRBV6-5 with TRBJ2-7, with 7 bases matching TRBD2. The ends lost 2 bases at V and 7 bases at J; junction bases unmatched: 8. The CDR3 length is 14 residues. Germline V CDR1 and CDR2: MNHEY, SVGAGI. The CDR3 loop is CASSYGRLAEEQYL. The CDR3 DNA sequence: TGTGCCAGCAGTTACGGGCGCCTAGCGGAAGAGCAGTACCTC.

This clonotype was detected ten times or more. The chain joins TRBV20-1 to TRBJ2-3, with 7 nucleotides matching TRBD1. Germline trimming cut 5 bases from V and 4 bases from J; bases unmatched to any gene: 3. There are 12 residues in the CDR3. In germline, CDR1 is DFQATT, CDR2 SNEGSKA (reference sequence). The CDR3 is CSAGDSSDTQYF. The CDR3 coding sequence is TGCAGTGCTGGGGACAGCTCAGATACGCAGTATTTT.

This clonotype was seen more than once but under ten times. J is TRBJ2-1 and V is TRBV7-9; D is tentatively TRBD1 or TRBD2 (5 bases each). The CDR3 is made up of 16 amino acids. Germline CDR1 and CDR2: SEHNR and FQNEAQ (reference sequence). V was clipped by 5 bases and J by 7 bases, with 21 bases between them. CDR3 loop: CASSRALGRSFNEQFF. CDR3 bases: TGTGCCAGCAGCCGAGCCTTGGGACGGTCATTTAATGAGCAGTTCTTC.

This clonotype was seen repeatedly, ten times or more. This rearrangement joins TRBV5-6 to TRBJ2-7; D is ambiguous. The CDR3 totals 12 residues. V lost 3 bases and J 4 bases, leaving 8 bases between the germline ends. CDR1 and CDR2 from the germline V gene are SGHDT and YYEEEE. The CDR3 coding sequence is TGTGCCAGCAGCTCCACACGGTACGAGCAGTACTTC. As protein: CASSSTRYEQYF.

The genes are TRBV5-1 and TRBJ1-1, with TRBD1 identical over 9 bases. V was pared by 4 bases and J by 1 base, with 8 bases of the junction left unmatched. Germline lookup yields CDR1 SGHRS and CDR2 YFSETQ. The CDR3 runs 16 residues. The CDR3 bases are TGCGCCAGCAGCCGACCCCCGGGACAGGGGAACACTGAAGCTTTCTTT. It specifies CASSRPPGQGNTEAFF.

This clonotype has more than one count but fewer than ten. V usage is TRBV12-3 or TRBV12-4 and J usage is TRBJ2-1; D perhaps matches TRBD2 (6 bases). The V gene lost 3 bases and the J gene lost 8 bases, with 14 bases spanning the gap. This CDR3 contains 14 residues. DNA for the CDR3: TGTGCCAGCAGTTTGGCGGAGGGGATTTATGAGCAGTTCTTC. Protein product: CASSLAEGIYEQFF.

The V gene is TRBV12-3 or TRBV12-4, the J gene TRBJ2-7; D is unclear. CDR3 length: 12 amino acids. V gave up 2 bases and J gave up 5 bases, with 7 bases separating them. The CDR3 loop is CASSLRSDEQYF. CDR3 bases: TGTGCCAGCAGTTTACGGTCGGACGAGCAGTACTTC.

In its sample, this clonotype was seen many times. This sequence joins TRBV7-8 and TRBJ2-7, with 11 positions matching TRBD2. The junction had 4 bases not matched to a gene; V was cut back by 3 bases and J by 3 bases. The CDR3 spans 15 residues. Germline V lookup: CDR1 SGHVS, CDR2 FQNEAQ. This chain's CDR3 is CASSFTSGSSYEQYF. CDR3 DNA sequence: TGTGCCAGCAGCTTTACTAGCGGGAGTAGCTACGAGCAGTACTTC.

The sample holds a few counts of this clonotype. This chain's CDR3 is CASSLIHRNTEAFF. CDR3 sequence (DNA): TGTGCCAGCAGCTTGATACATAGGAACACTGAAGCTTTCTTT. This sequence joins TRBV7-8 and TRBJ1-1; D gene ambiguous. CDR3 length: 14 amino acids. V lost 3 bases and J 1 base, leaving 9 bases between the germline ends. Germline V gives CDR1 SGHVS, CDR2 FQNEAQ. The variable domain in full, with the rest retrieved from reference TRBV7-8 and TRBJ1-1, is GAGVSQSPRYKVAKRGQDVALRCDPISGHVSLFWYQQALGQGPEFLTYFQNEAQLDKSGLPSDRFFAERPEGSVSTLKIQRTQQEDSAVYLCASSLIHRNTEAFFGQGTRLTVV.

This clonotype has a count of ten or more. DNA of the CDR3: TGTGCCAGCAGCTTAGTGGCAGCGGGAGGAGGCGAGCAGTACTTC. It specifies CASSLVAAGGGEQYF. This chain links TRBV7-2 with TRBJ2-7; TRBD2 agrees at 9 bases. This CDR3 has 15 amino acids. Germline V gene sequence: CDR1 SGHTA, CDR2 FQGNSA. V trimming: 1 base; J trimming: 6 bases; junction bases outside the gene matches: 7.

The chain combines TRBV4-2 with TRBJ2-7; no definite D call. From germline, CDR1 is LGHNA and CDR2 YNFKEQ. The CDR3 has 15 amino acids. Deletions cut 1 base from V and 2 bases from J, with 12 bases between. CDR3 nucleotides: TGTGCCAGCAGCCAAGTTGAAAGGGAAGCCTACGAGCAGTACTTC. It yields the protein CASSQVEREAYEQYF.